These 5 T cell receptor beta chains came from one sample sequenced in a study of OX40 agonist ivuxolimab in advanced cancers. The assay was immunoSEQ multiplex PCR, and TCRdb's table has in-frame clones only and misses some. The sample has 70,000 to 90,000 clones; about 89% are singletons. The sample in question was CD4+ or CD8+ T cells sorted from blood, obtained in a trial of the OX40 agonist ivuxolimab. These receptors all come from an adult with an advanced solid tumor such as melanoma, head and neck, liver or kidney cancer.

This clone was observed a single time. This rearrangement joins TRBV6-1 to TRBJ2-2, with D possibly being TRBD1 or TRBD2 (5 bases each). The CDR3 runs 14 residues. Trimming took off 7 bases at V and 6 bases at J, with 15 bases between the two ends. Germline lookup yields CDR1 MNHNS and CDR2 SASEGT. The CDR3 loop is CASIMGDGSGELFF. The CDR3 DNA follows: TGTGCCAGCATAATGGGGGATGGATCCGGGGAGCTGTTTTTT.

V is TRBV19 and J is TRBJ2-7; D unclear. The V and J ends lost 0 bases and 2 bases respectively, with 11 bases between them. The CDR3 is 15 residues long. From germline, CDR1 is LNHDA and CDR2 SQIVND (reference sequence). The CDR3 loop reads CASSIDGNRAYEQYF. Here the CDR3 DNA reads TGTGCCAGTAGTATAGATGGGAACAGAGCCTACGAGCAGTACTTC.

V usage is TRBV30 and J usage is TRBJ2-7; the D is unclear. V was shortened by 2 bases and J by 1 base, with 3 bases between the two germline ends. CDR3 size: 11 residues. Germline-derived CDR1 and CDR2 are GTSNPN and SVGIG (reference sequence). The CDR3 coding sequence is TGTGCCTGGAGTATGTCCTACGAGCAGTACTTC. This encodes CAWSMSYEQYF.

In this sample, this clone turned up once. The chain has TRBV6-8 and TRBJ2-3; the match to TRBD2 covers 10 bases. This CDR3 has 18 residues. Germline lookup yields CDR1 MNHGY and CDR2 SAAAGT. V was clipped by 4 bases and J by 5 bases; unmatched bases: 15. CDR3 bases: TGTGCCAGCAGTTGTAAGGGGAAAGCGGGAGGGCACAGAGATACGCAGTATTTT. It encodes CASSCKGKAGGHRDTQYF.

The V gene is TRBV10-3, the J gene TRBJ2-7; 10 positions match TRBD2. The CDR3 runs 15 residues. Losses at the gene ends were 8 bases for V and 4 bases for J; bases not matched to a gene: 11. Germline V CDR1 and CDR2: ENHRY, SYGVKD. The CDR3 region has the DNA TGTGCCATCTCCAATGACGGGACTAGCGAATACGAGCAGTACTTC. Protein: CAISNDGTSEYEQYF.